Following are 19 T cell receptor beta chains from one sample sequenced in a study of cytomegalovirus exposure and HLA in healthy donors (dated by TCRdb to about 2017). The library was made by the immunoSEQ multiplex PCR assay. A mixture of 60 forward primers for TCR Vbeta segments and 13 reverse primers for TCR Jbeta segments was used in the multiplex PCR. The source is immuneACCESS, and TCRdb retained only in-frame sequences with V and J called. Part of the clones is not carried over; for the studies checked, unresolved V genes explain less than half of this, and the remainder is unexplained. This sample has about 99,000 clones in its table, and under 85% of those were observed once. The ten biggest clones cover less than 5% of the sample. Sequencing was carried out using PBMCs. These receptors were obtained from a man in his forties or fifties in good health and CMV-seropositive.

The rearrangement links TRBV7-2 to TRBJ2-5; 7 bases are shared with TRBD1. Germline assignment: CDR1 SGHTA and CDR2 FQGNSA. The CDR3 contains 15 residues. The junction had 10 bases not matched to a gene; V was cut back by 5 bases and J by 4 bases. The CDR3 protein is CASSLQGVAGETQYF. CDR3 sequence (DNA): TGTGCCAGCAGCCTCCAGGGGGTGGCTGGAGAGACCCAGTACTTC.

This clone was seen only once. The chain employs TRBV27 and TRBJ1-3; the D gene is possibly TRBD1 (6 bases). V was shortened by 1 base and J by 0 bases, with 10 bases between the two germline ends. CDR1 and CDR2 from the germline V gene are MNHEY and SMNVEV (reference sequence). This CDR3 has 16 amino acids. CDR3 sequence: CASSLLRTASGNTIYF. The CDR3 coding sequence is TGTGCCAGCAGTTTATTAAGGACAGCCTCTGGAAACACCATATATTTT.

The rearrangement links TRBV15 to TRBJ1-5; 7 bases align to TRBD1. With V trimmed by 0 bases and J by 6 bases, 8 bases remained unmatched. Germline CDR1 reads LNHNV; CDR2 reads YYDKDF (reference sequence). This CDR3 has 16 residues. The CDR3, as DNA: TGTGCCACCAGCAGAGATATCGGACAGGCCGGTCAGCCCCAGCATTTT. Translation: CATSRDIGQAGQPQHF.

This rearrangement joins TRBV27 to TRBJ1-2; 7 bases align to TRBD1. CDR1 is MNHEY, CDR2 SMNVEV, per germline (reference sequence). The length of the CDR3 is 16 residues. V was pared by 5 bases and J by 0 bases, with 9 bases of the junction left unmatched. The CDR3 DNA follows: TGTGCCAGCAGTAGGACCGGGACAGAATCTAACTATGGCTACACCTTC. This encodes CASSRTGTESNYGYTF.

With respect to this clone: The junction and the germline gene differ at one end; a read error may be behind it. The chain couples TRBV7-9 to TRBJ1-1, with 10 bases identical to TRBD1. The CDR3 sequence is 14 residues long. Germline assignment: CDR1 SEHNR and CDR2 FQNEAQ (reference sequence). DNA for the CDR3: TGTTCCAGCAGCATGACAGGGGGCGGAACTGAAGCTTTCTTT. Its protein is CSSSMTGGGTEAFF.

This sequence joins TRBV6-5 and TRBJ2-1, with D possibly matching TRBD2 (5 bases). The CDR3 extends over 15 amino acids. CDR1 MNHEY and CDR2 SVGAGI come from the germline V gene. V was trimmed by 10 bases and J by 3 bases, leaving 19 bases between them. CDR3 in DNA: TGTGCCACTCGGACTGGCGGAGGATACTACAATGAGCAGTTCTTC. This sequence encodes CATRTGGGYYNEQFF.

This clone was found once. The CDR3 loop is CASSPTGAGNQPQHF. As DNA, the CDR3 is TGTGCCAGCAGCCCTACAGGGGCAGGGAATCAGCCCCAGCATTTT. This rearrangement joins TRBV9 to TRBJ1-5, with 7 positions matching TRBD1. Losses at the gene ends were 4 bases for V and 4 bases for J; bases not matched to a gene: 8. Germline CDR1 SGDLS, CDR2 YYNGEE. The CDR3 runs to 15 residues.

CDR3: CASSVDSGGPYNEQFF. In DNA, the CDR3 is TGTGCCAGCAGCGTAGATTCGGGAGGGCCTTACAATGAGCAGTTCTTC. The chain has TRBV9 and TRBJ2-1; TRBD2 matches at 8 bases. V dropped 0 bases and J dropped 4; count of bases not matched to a gene: 6. Germline V gene data show CDR1 as SGDLS and CDR2 as YYNGEE. CDR3 length: 16 amino acids.

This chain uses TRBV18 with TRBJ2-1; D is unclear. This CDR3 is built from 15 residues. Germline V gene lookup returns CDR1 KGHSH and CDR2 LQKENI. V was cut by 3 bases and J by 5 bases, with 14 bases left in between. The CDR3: CASSPPTTANNEQFF. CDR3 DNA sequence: TGTGCCAGCTCACCCCCTACTACGGCCAACAATGAGCAGTTCTTC. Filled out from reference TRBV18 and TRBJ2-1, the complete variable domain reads NAGVMQNPRHLVRRRGQEARLRCSPMKGHSHVYWYRQLPEEGLKFMVYLQKENIIDESGMPKERFSAEFPKEGPSILRIQQVVRGDSAAYFCASSPPTTANNEQFFGPGTRLTVL.

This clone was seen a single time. The CDR3 protein is CASSIGTGYNYGYTF. As DNA, the CDR3 is TGTGCCAGTAGTATCGGGACAGGCTACAACTATGGCTACACCTTC. The rearrangement joins TRBV19 to TRBJ1-2; 8 bases are shared with TRBD1. The V gene's germline CDR1 is LNHDA and CDR2 SQIVND (reference sequence). CDR3 length: 15 residues. V shed 3 bases and J 2 bases; nucleotides not matched to a gene: 5.

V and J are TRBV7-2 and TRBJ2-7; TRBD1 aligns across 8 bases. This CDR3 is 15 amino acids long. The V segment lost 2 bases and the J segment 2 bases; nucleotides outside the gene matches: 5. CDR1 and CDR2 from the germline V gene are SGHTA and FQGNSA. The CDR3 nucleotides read TGTGCCAGCAGCTTATCCCCGGGACAGGCCTACGAGCAGTACTTC. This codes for CASSLSPGQAYEQYF.

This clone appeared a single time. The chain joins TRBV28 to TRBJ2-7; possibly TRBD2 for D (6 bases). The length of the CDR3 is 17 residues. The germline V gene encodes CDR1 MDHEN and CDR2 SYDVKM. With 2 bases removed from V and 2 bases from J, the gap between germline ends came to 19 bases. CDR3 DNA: TGTGCCAGCAGTTTACCCGACAACCGGGACTCCACCTACGAGCAGTACTTC. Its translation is CASSLPDNRDSTYEQYF.

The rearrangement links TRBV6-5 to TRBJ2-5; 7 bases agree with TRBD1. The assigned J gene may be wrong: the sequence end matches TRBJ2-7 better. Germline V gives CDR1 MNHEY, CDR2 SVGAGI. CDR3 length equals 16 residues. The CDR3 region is CASSYSKAQGRDEQYF. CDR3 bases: TGTGCCAGCAGTTACTCGAAGGCACAGGGGCGCGACGAGCAGTACTTC.

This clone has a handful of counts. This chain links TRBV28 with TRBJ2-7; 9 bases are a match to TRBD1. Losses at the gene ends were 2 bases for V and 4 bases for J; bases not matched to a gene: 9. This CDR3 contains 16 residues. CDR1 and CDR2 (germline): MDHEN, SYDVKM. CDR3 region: CASSLPGQGGMYEQYF. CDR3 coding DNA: TGTGCCAGCAGTTTACCGGGACAGGGAGGAATGTACGAGCAGTACTTC.

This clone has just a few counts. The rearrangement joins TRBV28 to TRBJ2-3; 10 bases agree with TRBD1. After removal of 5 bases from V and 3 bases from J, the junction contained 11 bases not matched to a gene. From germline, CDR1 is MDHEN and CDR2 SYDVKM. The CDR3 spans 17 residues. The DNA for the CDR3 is TGTGCCAGCAGTCGGGGACAGGGGTTCGTCGGAACAGATACGCAGTATTTT. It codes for CASSRGQGFVGTDTQYF.

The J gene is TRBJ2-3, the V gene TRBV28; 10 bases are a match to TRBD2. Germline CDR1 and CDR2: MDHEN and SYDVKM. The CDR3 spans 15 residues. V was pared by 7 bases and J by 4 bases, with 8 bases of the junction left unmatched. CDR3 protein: CASTGSGRAADTQYF. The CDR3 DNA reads TGTGCCAGCACCGGGAGCGGGAGGGCCGCAGATACGCAGTATTTT.

The CDR3 nucleotides read TGTGCCTGGAGTGGACTAGCGGGAGAAGAGACCCAGTACTTC. Its translation: CAWSGLAGEETQYF. The rearrangement joins TRBV30 to TRBJ2-5; 12 nucleotides match TRBD2. The CDR3 is 14 amino acids. V lost 1 base to trimming and J lost 3 bases; unmatched junction nucleotides: 0. CDR1 is GTSNPN, CDR2 SVGIG, per germline (reference sequence).

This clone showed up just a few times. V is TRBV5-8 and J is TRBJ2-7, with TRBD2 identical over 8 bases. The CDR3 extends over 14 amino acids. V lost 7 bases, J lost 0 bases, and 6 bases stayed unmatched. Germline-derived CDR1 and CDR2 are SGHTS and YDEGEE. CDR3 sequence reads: CASRSSGSSYEQYF. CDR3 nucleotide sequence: TGTGCCAGCCGTTCCAGCGGGAGCTCCTACGAGCAGTACTTC. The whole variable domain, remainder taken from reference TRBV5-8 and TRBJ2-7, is EAGVTQSPTHLIKTRGQQATLRCSPISGHTSVYWYQQALGLGLQFLLWYDEGEERNRGNFPPRFSGRQFPNYSSELNVNALELEDSALYLCASRSSGSSYEQYFGPGTRLTVT.

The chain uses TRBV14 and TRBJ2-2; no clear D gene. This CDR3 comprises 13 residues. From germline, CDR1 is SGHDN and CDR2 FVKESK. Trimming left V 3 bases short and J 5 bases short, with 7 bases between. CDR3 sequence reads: CASSHRYTGELFF. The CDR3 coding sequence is TGTGCCAGCAGCCACAGATATACCGGGGAGCTGTTTTTT.